This T cell receptor (beta chain) was observed in a study of blood T cell repertoires in COVID-19. Turning to the study itself: Collection of acute and convalescent COVID-19 samples took place in the United States, Italy and Spain. Sample material is recorded as cDNA or gDNA derived from T cells, B-cell-depleted T cells, or PBMCs.

In the authors' methods: Using reference gene primer amplification, nucleated cell counts were estimated. Repertoires were generated with immunoSEQ multiplex PCR, while TCRdb's copy carries only in-frame clones and drops some. V and J calls and clone size are those listed in that table; D and trimming were worked out from the DNA. The data contain about 160,000 clones, approximately 87% of them singletons. The germline V gene encodes CDR1 SGHRS and CDR2 YFSETQ. This CDR3 comprises 13 residues. Trimming took 5 bases from V and 2 from J, leaving 9 bases between them. Sequencing was done on a sample of peripheral blood. This clonotype originated in a man older than 75 with acute or convalescent COVID-19. This chain connects TRBV5-1 to TRBJ2-3; D unclear. The DNA of the CDR3 is TGCGCCAGCAGAAGCGCGACCACAGATACGCAGTATTTT. It yields the protein CASRSATTDTQYF. The full variable domain, its missing parts supplied by reference TRBV5-1 and TRBJ2-3, is KAGVTQTPRYLIKTRGQQVTLSCSPISGHRSVSWYQQTPGQGLQFLFEYFSETQRNKGNFPGRFSGRQFSNSRSEMNVSTLELGDSALYLCASRSATTDTQYFGPGTRLTVL.